Sequencing of this TCR beta chain was carried out in a study of identical twins. The CDR3 length is 13 residues. With template switching, a universal primer site was added, and the cDNA carried unique molecular identifiers. MiXCR was run by TCRdb on the 5' RACE reads, yielding one entry per CDR3 protein. The top ten hold about a tenth of the sample, which has some 240,000 distinct CDR3 sequences, 10% seen once. Overall study findings and caveats: Models underestimated out-of-frame TCR alpha sharing in monozygotic twins.

This clonotype has at least ten counts. Its antigen remains unidentified. The genes are TRBV1 and TRBJ2-2. TRBV1 is a listed pseudogene. The TCR was taken from a man aged 45-65 years in good health. Sequencing was performed on memory T cells sorted from blood. This CDR3 is CTSSQFHPGELFF. The CDR3 DNA is TGCACCAGCAGCCAATTCCACCCCGGGGAGCTGTTTTTT.